These 22 T cell receptor beta chains were sequenced from one sample in a study of blood T cell repertoires in COVID-19. Method: immunoSEQ multiplex PCR; TCRdb's copy keeps in-frame clones and lacks some. The sample shows about 270,000 clones, 80% to 90% of them seen only once. The sample consisted of PBMCs or T cells enriched from blood (not recorded which). These receptor sequences come from a woman aged 30 to 39 with acute COVID-19.

V gene TRBV27 combines with J gene TRBJ2-2, with D tentatively TRBD1 (6 bases). Germline CDR1 reads MNHEY; CDR2 reads SMNVEV (reference sequence). Trimming pared 8 bases from V and 1 base from J, leaving 11 bases between. There are 14 residues in the CDR3. The chain's CDR3 is CASRQVGNTGELFF. In DNA, the CDR3 is TGTGCCAGCCGACAGGTGGGGAACACCGGGGAGCTGTTTTTT.

The chain carries TRBV4-3 and TRBJ1-1, with a tentative D call TRBD1 (5 bases). V lost 0 bases, J lost 6 bases, and 20 bases lay in between. The CDR3 totals 17 residues. The V gene's germline CDR1 is LGHNA and CDR2 YSLEER. CDR3: CASSQEWGGDGFPEAFF. The CDR3, as DNA: TGCGCCAGCAGCCAAGAATGGGGCGGGGACGGGTTCCCTGAAGCTTTCTTT.

The chain uses TRBV30 and TRBJ1-4, with D tentatively TRBD1 (5 bases). Germline V CDR1 and CDR2: GTSNPN, SVGIG (reference sequence). V shed 7 bases and J shed 3 bases, with 18 bases lying between them. The CDR3 totals 15 residues. CDR3 in DNA: TGTGCCTACCGACTGAGCAGGGTGCCTAATGAAAAACTGTTTTTT. It specifies CAYRLSRVPNEKLFF.

V and J are TRBV14 and TRBJ2-2, with no clear D. CDR1 is SGHDN, CDR2 FVKESK, per germline. The CDR3 contains 15 residues. Trimming left V 2 bases short and J 5 bases short, with 12 bases between. DNA for the CDR3: TGTGCCAGCAGCCAAACCGGGTTTAGGACCGGGGAGCTGTTTTTT. Its protein product is CASSQTGFRTGELFF.

The rearrangement joins TRBV27 to TRBJ2-5; D is ambiguous. The V and J ends lost 1 base and 1 base respectively, with 4 bases between them. Per the germline V gene, CDR1 is MNHEY and CDR2 is SMNVEV (reference sequence). CDR3 length equals 13 residues. CDR3 loop: CASSLWAQETQYF. In nucleotides, the CDR3 is TGTGCCAGCAGTTTATGGGCCCAAGAGACCCAGTACTTC.

The CDR3 DNA is TGTGCCAGTAGTATGATAGCGGGAGGGTCCCCAGATACGCAGTATTTT. It codes for CASSMIAGGSPDTQYF. The V gene is TRBV19, the J gene TRBJ2-3; TRBD2 matches at 11 bases. Germline V gives CDR1 LNHDA, CDR2 SQIVND (reference sequence). The CDR3 has 16 residues. V was clipped by 3 bases and J by 4 bases; unmatched bases: 6.

This clone was seen just once. The chain recombines TRBV2 with TRBJ2-1; the D is unclear. V was pared by 5 bases and J by 2 bases, with 10 bases between. Germline lookup yields CDR1 SNHLY and CDR2 FYNNEI. The CDR3 sequence is 14 residues long. The CDR3 DNA is TGTGCCAGCAGTTGGCTAGAGGCCTACAATGAGCAGTTCTTC. This codes for CASSWLEAYNEQFF.

The gene calls are TRBV10-3 and TRBJ2-7; 8 bases are a match to TRBD2. Losses at the gene ends were 7 bases for V and 4 bases for J; bases not matched to a gene: 12. The CDR3 runs to 15 residues. Germline values: CDR1 ENHRY, CDR2 SYGVKD. The CDR3 reads CAITPSREGRYEQYF. CDR3 in DNA: TGTGCCATCACTCCATCCCGGGAGGGCCGTTACGAGCAGTACTTC.

The CDR3 loop is CASSSSTGVDVEKLFF. The DNA for the CDR3 is TGTGCCAGCTCATCGTCAACAGGGGTGGATGTGGAAAAACTGTTTTTT. J is TRBJ1-4 and V is TRBV18; 7 bases line up with TRBD1. The V and J ends lost 5 bases and 8 bases, in that order; junction bases with no gene match: 14. CDR3 length: 16 amino acids. Germline CDR1 and CDR2: KGHSH and LQKENI.

This sequence joins TRBV28 and TRBJ1-2; TRBD1 aligns across 10 bases. CDR1 is MDHEN, CDR2 SYDVKM, per germline. CDR3 length: 13 amino acids. Unmatched junction bases numbered 6, after V lost 6 bases and J lost 8 bases. CDR3 nucleotide sequence: TGTGCCAGCAGAACCGGGACAGGGGACGGCTACACCTTC. This translates into CASRTGTGDGYTF.

The V gene is TRBV5-1, the J gene TRBJ2-5, with TRBD1 identical over 10 bases. This CDR3 spans 15 amino acids. Germline CDR1 is SGHRS and CDR2 is YFSETQ. V was pared by 6 bases and J by 2 bases, with 7 bases of the junction left unmatched. The CDR3 sequence is CASNSGTGEQETQYF. The DNA for the CDR3 is TGCGCCAGCAACTCCGGGACAGGGGAACAAGAGACCCAGTACTTC.

Concerning this clone itself: A junction end diverges from the germline sequence, so it may reflect a read error. The V call is TRBV29-1, the J call TRBJ2-7, with 9 bases aligning to TRBD2. CDR1 SQVTM and CDR2 ANQGSEA come from the germline V gene. The CDR3 length is 14 residues. CDR3 residues: CSANQGTSSSEQYF. CDR3 nucleotides: TGCAGCGCCAACCAGGGGACTAGCTCCTCCGAGCAGTACTTC.

This sequence joins TRBV5-1 and TRBJ2-6; maybe TRBD1 (5 bases). The CDR3 contains 15 residues. The V end lost 4 bases, the J end lost 0 bases, and 8 bases lay between the germline ends. CDR1 SGHRS and CDR2 YFSETQ come from the germline V gene. The CDR3 bases are TGCGCCAGCAGCATACAGGACTCTGGGGCCAACGTCCTGACTTTC. It specifies CASSIQDSGANVLTF.

The rearrangement uses TRBV21-1 and TRBJ1-5. TRBV21-1 is a pseudogene. This CDR3 region has 17 residues. The CDR3 here is CASSTQRRSLSNQPQHF. Written as DNA, the CDR3 is TGTGCCAGCAGCACCCAAAGAAGGAGCCTTAGCAATCAGCCCCAGCATTTT.

This chain uses TRBV6-6 with TRBJ2-7; possibly TRBD2 for D (6 bases). V lost 6 bases and J 0 bases, leaving 15 bases between the germline ends. The CDR3 extends over 15 amino acids. In germline, CDR1 is MNHNY, CDR2 SVGAGI (reference sequence). CDR3 nucleotides: TGTGCCAGCAGCCCGGGGGACTTCAGCTCCTACGAGCAGTACTTC. It yields the protein CASSPGDFSSYEQYF.

The J gene is TRBJ2-3, the V gene TRBV11-2; 7 bases fit TRBD2. CDR1 and CDR2 (germline): SGHAT, FQNNGV. The trim removed 5 bases at V and 5 bases at J, leaving 10 bases unmatched. This CDR3 spans 15 amino acids. CDR3 in amino acids: CASSPGGGPIDTQYF. CDR3 nucleotide sequence: TGTGCCAGCAGCCCCGGGGGAGGGCCTATAGATACGCAGTATTTT. The full variable domain, completed using reference TRBV11-2 and TRBJ2-3, is EAGVAQSPRYKIIEKRQSVAFWCNPISGHATLYWYQQILGQGPKLLIQFQNNGVVDDSQLPKDRFSAERLKGVDSTLKIQPAKLEDSAVYLCASSPGGGPIDTQYFGPGTRLTVL.

This chain connects TRBV7-2 to TRBJ2-7; TRBD2 matches at 12 bases. CDR1 and CDR2 from the germline V gene are SGHTA and FQGNSA. V lost 5 bases and J lost 5; bases outside the gene matches: 7. The CDR3 is 15 amino acids. CDR3 coding DNA: TGTGCCAGCAGCCAAGGACTAGCGGGAATTAACGAGCAGTACTTC. This encodes CASSQGLAGINEQYF.

This sequence joins TRBV2 and TRBJ1-5; the match to TRBD1 covers 9 bases. The CDR3 sequence is 16 residues long. Germline CDR1 and CDR2: SNHLY and FYNNEI. Unmatched junction bases numbered 8, after V lost 2 bases and J lost 6 bases. This CDR3 reads CASSEIVGQGFQPQHF. As DNA, the CDR3 is TGTGCCAGCAGTGAAATAGTGGGACAGGGCTTTCAGCCCCAGCATTTT.

The chain uses TRBV3-1 (or the pseudogene TRBV3-2) and TRBJ2-7; 12 nucleotides align to TRBD1. The CDR3 has 14 residues. V shed 4 bases and J 7 bases; nucleotides not matched to a gene: 5. CDR1 is LGHDT and CDR2 is YNNKEL in the germline V gene (reference sequence). The CDR3, as DNA: TGTGCCAGCAGCCGGGGACAGGGGGCTGGGGAGCAGTACTTC. Translating it yields CASSRGQGAGEQYF.

The chain is built from TRBV14 and TRBJ2-1; TRBD2 agrees at 7 bases. This CDR3 has 16 amino acids. V dropped 1 base and J dropped 4; count of bases not matched to a gene: 7. Germline lookup yields CDR1 SGHDN and CDR2 FVKESK. The CDR3 bases are TGTGCCAGCAGCCAAGGATTTGGGGGGGGGTACAATGAGCAGTTCTTC. It codes for CASSQGFGGGYNEQFF.

In its sample, this clone was seen once. The chain recombines TRBV9 with TRBJ2-3; 7 bases fit TRBD2. The V gene end was trimmed by 4 bases and the J gene end by 0 bases; junction bases not matched to a gene: 8. Germline CDR1 reads SGDLS; CDR2 reads YYNGEE. This CDR3 has 16 residues. The CDR3 here is CASSPPAGVSTDTQYF. The CDR3 DNA follows: TGTGCCAGCAGCCCCCCCGCGGGAGTGAGCACAGATACGCAGTATTTT.

This clone has only a few counts. The rearrangement uses TRBV16 and TRBJ1-1; perhaps TRBD1 as D (5 bases). V gave up 4 bases and J gave up 1 base, with 10 bases separating them. This CDR3 has 14 residues. The V gene's germline CDR1 is KGHSY and CDR2 FQNENV. The CDR3 here is CASSPQGGNTEAFF. The CDR3 DNA reads TGTGCCAGCAGCCCCCAGGGAGGGAACACTGAAGCTTTCTTT.